What follows describes a single T cell receptor (beta chain). Its antigen is undetermined. CDR1 is MDHEN and CDR2 is SYDVKM in the germline V gene. The CDR3 sequence is 13 residues long. V shed 6 bases and J shed 5 bases, with 14 bases lying between them. The data belong to a study of OX40 agonist ivuxolimab in advanced cancers. Looking at the study overall: Patients treated during dose escalation were battling hepatocellular carcinoma, melanoma, renal cell or head and neck cancer.

Clones were read by immunoSEQ multiplex PCR, and TCRdb kept only the in-frame ones, dropping some. The sample contains 65,000 to 75,000 clones, 88% of which appear only once. Overall study findings and caveats: The CD4+ and CD8+ T cells in the blood had expanded clonally by week 6 at 0.1 to 3.0 mg/kg. Averaging showed that CD8+ T cells had more expanded clones than CD4+ did.

This TCR was sampled from an adult with an advanced solid tumor such as melanoma, head and neck, liver or kidney cancer. The rearrangement uses TRBV28 and TRBJ2-7; D might be TRBD2 (6 bases). Sequenced material: CD4+ or CD8+ T cells sorted from blood, taken in a trial of the OX40 agonist ivuxolimab. The CDR3 nucleotides are TGTGCCAGCAGCATTAGCGGTGGGAACGAGCAGTACTTC. Its protein is CASSISGGNEQYF. The variable domain in full, with the rest retrieved from reference TRBV28 and TRBJ2-7, is DVKVTQSSRYLVKRTGEKVFLECVQDMDHENMFWYRQDPGLGLRLIYFSYDVKMKEKGDIPEGYSVSREKKERFSLILESASTNQTSMYLCASSISGGNEQYFGPGTRLTVT.